The rows below give T cell receptor beta chains drawn from one sample of a study of blood T cell repertoires in COVID-19. Some clones are missing from TCRdb's copy, which holds only in-frame ones; the method was immunoSEQ multiplex PCR. The sample holds about 95,000 clones, roughly 89% seen once. The sample comprised peripheral blood. The source of these receptors is a man aged 55 to 69 with COVID-19, enrolled during active disease. The CDR3 runs from the conserved cysteine through the conserved F or W. The order of the fields is CDR3 protein, CDR3 DNA, D gene, J gene, V gene, clone size. The D gene is left open where the match is weak. Clone sizes are given selectively: once, few, many, or a class where the clone is expanded.

CASSLRGNTEAFF TGTGCCAGCAGCTTGAGGGGGAACACTGAAGCTTTCTTT NA TRBJ1-1 TRBV5-6 NA
CASSLTELNTEAFF TGTGCCAGCAGCCTAACAGAACTGAACACTGAAGCTTTCTTT NA TRBJ1-1 TRBV7-9 NA
CASSQVTGVTSYEQYF TGCGCCAGCAGCCAAGTGACAGGGGTCACATCCTACGAGCAGTACTTC TRBD1 TRBJ2-7 TRBV5-1 NA
CAWNSGIPGEKLFF TGTGCCTGGAACTCCGGTATTCCGGGTGAAAAACTGTTTTTT NA TRBJ1-4 TRBV30 NA
CASNLEPRTGGDGYTF TGTGCCAGCAACCTTGAACCCCGGACAGGGGGCGATGGCTACACCTTC TRBD1 TRBJ1-2 TRBV7-2 NA
CASSLGIANQETQYF TGTGCCAGCAGCTTGGGGATAGCGAACCAAGAGACCCAGTACTTC NA TRBJ2-5 TRBV5-4 NA
CASSVTGSGSGNTIYF TGTGCCAGCAGCGTGACAGGGTCAGGGTCTGGAAACACCATATATTTT TRBD1 TRBJ1-3 TRBV9 once
CASSFSGTVGGYTF TGTGCCAGTAGTTTTTCCGGGACAGTGGGAGGCTACACCTTC TRBD1 TRBJ1-2 TRBV19 NA
CASTFQANSPLHF TGTGCCAGCACCTTTCAGGCTAATTCACCCCTCCACTTT NA TRBJ1-6 TRBV5-4 NA
CASSRNGRGDTQYF TGTGCCAGCAGCCGGAACGGGAGAGGGGATACGCAGTATTTT NA TRBJ2-3 TRBV5-4 NA
CASRRDPGNTIYF TGTGCCAGCAGGCGGGACCCTGGAAACACCATATATTTT NA TRBJ1-3 TRBV12-3/TRBV12-4 NA
CASSSRTSGTYNEQFF TGTGCCAGCAGTTCCCGGACTAGCGGTACCTACAATGAGCAGTTCTTC TRBD2 TRBJ2-1 TRBV27 NA
CASSEEGTGEGYYGYTF TGTGCCAGCAGTGAAGAGGGGACAGGGGAGGGGTACTATGGCTACACCTTC TRBD1 TRBJ1-2 TRBV6-1 NA
CASSGSEGIATNEKLFF TGTGCCAGCAGCGGGTCAGAGGGCATCGCAACTAATGAAAAACTGTTTTTT NA TRBJ1-4 TRBV5-8 NA
CATSDPSGSSYNEQFF TGTGCCACCAGTGACCCTAGCGGGAGCTCCTACAATGAGCAGTTCTTC TRBD2 TRBJ2-1 TRBV24-1 NA
CASSRAGGDETQYF TGTGCCAGCAGCCGCGCCGGGGGTGATGAGACCCAGTACTTC NA TRBJ2-5 TRBV28 NA
CATSDYSGIGTQYF TGTGCCACCAGTGACTATAGCGGGATTGGAACCCAGTACTTC TRBD2 TRBJ2-5 TRBV24-1 NA
CAISDPGQGKSQETQYF TGTGCCATCAGTGACCCGGGACAGGGAAAATCACAAGAGACCCAGTACTTC TRBD1 TRBJ2-5 TRBV10-3 NA
CASSSFPGAGAGEQFF TGTGCCAGCAGCTCATTCCCGGGGGCGGGAGCGGGTGAGCAGTTCTTC NA TRBJ2-1 TRBV11-2 few
CAINVAAANTGELFF TGTGCCATCAACGTAGCGGCCGCGAACACCGGGGAGCTGTTTTTT NA TRBJ2-2 TRBV10-3 NA
CASSSRLADEQFF TGTGCCAGCAGCTCCCGCCTAGCGGATGAGCAGTTCTTC TRBD2 TRBJ2-1 TRBV11-1 NA
CAIRETSGHEQYF TGTGCCATCAGGGAGACTAGCGGGCACGAGCAGTACTTC TRBD2 TRBJ2-7 TRBV10-3 NA
CASSEDRRGTDTQYF TGTGCCAGCAGTGAAGACAGGAGGGGCACAGATACGCAGTATTTT NA TRBJ2-3 TRBV2 NA
CASSQDLRGRGEKLFF TGCGCCAGCAGCCAAGATTTAAGAGGGAGGGGTGAAAAACTGTTTTTT NA TRBJ1-4 TRBV4-3 NA
CASSLQGFGGYTF TGTGCCAGCAGCTTGCAGGGGTTCGGTGGCTACACCTTC NA TRBJ1-2 TRBV5-6 NA
CASSDGARGGRNTEAFF TGCGCCAGCAGCGATGGGGCCCGGGGGGGGCGGAACACTGAAGCTTTCTTT NA TRBJ1-1 TRBV10-2 NA
CASSQAGLAYEQYF TGTGCCAGCAGCCAAGCGGGACTAGCCTACGAGCAGTACTTC TRBD2 TRBJ2-7 TRBV3-1/TRBV3-2 NA
CASSQTRTRWDEQFF TGTGCCAGCAGCCAAACCAGGACTAGGTGGGATGAGCAGTTCTTC TRBD2 TRBJ2-1 TRBV3-1/TRBV3-2 NA
CASSSARLAGEEETQYF TGTGCCAGCAGTTCGGCCCGACTAGCGGGAGAAGAAGAGACCCAGTACTTC TRBD2 TRBJ2-5 TRBV6-2/TRBV6-3 NA
CASSLADREENGYTF TGTGCCAGCAGCTTAGCAGACAGGGAGGAAAATGGCTACACCTTC TRBD1 TRBJ1-2 TRBV7-9 NA
CASSQDPEETQYF TGCGCCAGCAGCCAAGATCCAGAAGAGACCCAGTACTTC NA TRBJ2-5 TRBV4-1 NA
CASSSLFSTEAFF TGTGCCAGCAGCTCACTATTCAGCACTGAAGCTTTCTTT NA TRBJ1-1 TRBV11-3 NA
CASSLSGPANYEQYF TGCGCCAGCAGTCTATCAGGGCCCGCTAACTACGAGCAGTACTTC NA TRBJ2-7 TRBV5-1 NA
CASSFGSGTGELFF TGCGCCAGCAGCTTCGGGAGTGGTACCGGGGAGCTGTTTTTT NA TRBJ2-2 TRBV5-1 NA
CASSPREGELFF TGTGCCAGCAGCCCACGCGAGGGGGAGCTGTTTTTT NA TRBJ2-2 TRBV11-2 NA
CASSRHGLAATGELFF TGTGCCAGCAGTCGACACGGACTAGCGGCCACCGGGGAGCTGTTTTTT TRBD2 TRBJ2-2 TRBV28 NA
CASSLGRGYNEQFF TGTGCCAGCAGCTTGGGACGAGGGTACAATGAGCAGTTCTTC NA TRBJ2-1 TRBV5-8 NA
CASSPRQGTNEKLFF TGTGCCAGCTCACCACGGCAGGGAACTAATGAAAAACTGTTTTTT NA TRBJ1-4 TRBV18 NA
CASSQQGAYGYTF TGTGCCAGCAGTCAGCAGGGGGCGTATGGCTACACCTTC TRBD1 TRBJ1-2 TRBV12-3/TRBV12-4 NA
CASSKTGNTEAFF TGCGCCAGCAGCAAGACAGGGAACACTGAAGCTTTCTTT NA TRBJ1-1 TRBV5-1 NA
CASSTGQGYGYTF TGTGCCAGCAGTACCGGACAGGGGTATGGCTACACCTTC TRBD1 TRBJ1-2 TRBV12-3/TRBV12-4 NA
CASSLTSRVTTEAFF TGTGCCAGCAGCTTAACCTCCAGGGTCACCACTGAAGCTTTCTTT NA TRBJ1-1 TRBV7-9 NA
CASSTRDREDYGYTF TGTGCCAGCAGCACCCGGGACAGGGAGGACTATGGCTACACCTTC TRBD1 TRBJ1-2 TRBV7-9 NA
CASSGMTEYNSPLHF TGCGCCAGCAGTGGGATGACAGAGTATAATTCACCCCTCCACTTT NA TRBJ1-6 TRBV10-2 once
CATSDLRRNYGYTF TGTGCCACCAGTGATTTAAGGCGGAACTATGGCTACACCTTC NA TRBJ1-2 TRBV24-1 NA
CASRPSPGGREKLFF TGCGCCAGCAGGCCAAGTCCAGGGGGAAGGGAAAAACTGTTTTTT TRBD1 TRBJ1-4 TRBV5-1 NA
CASSPSDRTEAFF TGTGCCAGCAGCCCGTCTGACAGGACTGAAGCTTTCTTT NA TRBJ1-1 TRBV7-9 NA
CASRTTGLAGDNEQFF TGTGCCAGCAGAACTACGGGACTAGCGGGAGACAATGAGCAGTTCTTC TRBD2 TRBJ2-1 TRBV7-2 NA
CASSLQGHSNQPQHF TGCGCCAGCAGCTTGCAGGGGCATAGCAATCAGCCCCAGCATTTT NA TRBJ1-5 TRBV5-1 NA
CASSQQTAGSYNSPLHF TGCGCCAGCAGCCAGCAGACCGCGGGCTCCTATAATTCACCCCTCCACTTT NA TRBJ1-6 TRBV4-1 NA
CAISEGTSGVTDTQYF TGTGCCATCAGTGAGGGAACTAGCGGGGTCACAGATACGCAGTATTTT TRBD2 TRBJ2-3 TRBV10-3 NA
CASSLGGVHTEAFF TGTGCCAGCAGCTTGGGCGGGGTCCACACTGAAGCTTTCTTT NA TRBJ1-1 TRBV7-9 NA
CASSIDRGQDTEAFF TGTGCCAGTAGTATAGACAGGGGACAGGACACTGAAGCTTTCTTT TRBD1 TRBJ1-1 TRBV19 NA